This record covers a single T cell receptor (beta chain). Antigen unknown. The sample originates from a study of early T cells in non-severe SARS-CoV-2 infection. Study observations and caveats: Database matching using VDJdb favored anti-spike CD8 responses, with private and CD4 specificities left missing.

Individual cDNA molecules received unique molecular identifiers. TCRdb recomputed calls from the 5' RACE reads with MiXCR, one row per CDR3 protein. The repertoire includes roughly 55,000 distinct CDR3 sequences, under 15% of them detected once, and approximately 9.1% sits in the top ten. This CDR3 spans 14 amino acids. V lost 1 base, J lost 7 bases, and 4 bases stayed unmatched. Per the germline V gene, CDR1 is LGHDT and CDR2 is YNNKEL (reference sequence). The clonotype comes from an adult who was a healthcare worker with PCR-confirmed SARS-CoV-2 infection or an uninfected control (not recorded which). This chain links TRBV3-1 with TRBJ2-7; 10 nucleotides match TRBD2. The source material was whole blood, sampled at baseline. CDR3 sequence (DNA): TGTGCCAGCAGCCAAGGGCTAGCGGGAGTGGAGCAGTACTTC. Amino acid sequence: CASSQGLAGVEQYF.